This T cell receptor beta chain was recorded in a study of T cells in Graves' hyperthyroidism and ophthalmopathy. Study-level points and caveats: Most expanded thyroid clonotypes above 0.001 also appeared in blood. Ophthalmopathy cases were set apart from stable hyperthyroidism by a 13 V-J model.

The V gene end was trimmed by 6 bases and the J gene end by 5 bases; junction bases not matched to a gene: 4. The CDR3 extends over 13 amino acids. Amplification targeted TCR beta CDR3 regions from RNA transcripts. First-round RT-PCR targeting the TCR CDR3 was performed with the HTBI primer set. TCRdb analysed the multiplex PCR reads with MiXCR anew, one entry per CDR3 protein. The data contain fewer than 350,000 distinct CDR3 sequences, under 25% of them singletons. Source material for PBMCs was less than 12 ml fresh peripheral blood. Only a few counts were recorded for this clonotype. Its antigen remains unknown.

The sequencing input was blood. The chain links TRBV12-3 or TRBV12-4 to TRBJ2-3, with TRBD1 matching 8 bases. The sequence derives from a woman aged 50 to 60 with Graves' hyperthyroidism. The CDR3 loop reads CASSQGAIDTQYF. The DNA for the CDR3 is TGTGCCAGCAGCCAGGGGGCAATAGATACGCAGTATTTT.